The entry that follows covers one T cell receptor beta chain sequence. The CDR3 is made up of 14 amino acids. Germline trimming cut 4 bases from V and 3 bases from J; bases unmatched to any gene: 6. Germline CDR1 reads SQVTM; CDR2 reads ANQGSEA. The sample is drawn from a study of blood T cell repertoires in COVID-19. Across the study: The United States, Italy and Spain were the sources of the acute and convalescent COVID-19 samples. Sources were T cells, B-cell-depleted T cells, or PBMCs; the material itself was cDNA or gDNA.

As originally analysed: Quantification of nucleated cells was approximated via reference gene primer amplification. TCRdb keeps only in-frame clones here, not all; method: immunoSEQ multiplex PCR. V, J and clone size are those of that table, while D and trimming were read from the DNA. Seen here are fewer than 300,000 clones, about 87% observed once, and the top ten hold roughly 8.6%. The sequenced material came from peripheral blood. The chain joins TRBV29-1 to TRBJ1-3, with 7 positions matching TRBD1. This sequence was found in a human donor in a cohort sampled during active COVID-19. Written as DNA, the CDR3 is TGCAGCGTTGTTTTAGGGGGCGGTGGAAACACCATATATTTT. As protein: CSVVLGGGGNTIYF.